Below are 2 T cell receptor beta chains sequenced from a single sample in a study of CD8 T cells in Susac syndrome. Reverse transcription of about 0.5 to 1 ug RNA used random hexamers. TCRdb reprocessed the immunoSEQ multiplex PCR reads with MiXCR, giving one entry per CDR3 protein. This sample has approximately 230,000 distinct CDR3 sequences, with 93% found just once. Sequenced sample: CD4+ T cells from PBMCs. Receptors originate from a human donor with multiple sclerosis.

This chain connects TRBV5-4 to TRBJ1-2, with 8 bases lining up with TRBD1. Germline lookup yields CDR1 SGHNT and CDR2 YYREEE (reference sequence). The CDR3 totals 14 residues. V trimming: 3 bases; J trimming: 6 bases; junction bases outside the gene matches: 7. CDR3 nucleotides: TGTGCCAGCAGCTCTCAGGGGGCTGGGGATGGCTACACCTTC. Protein sequence: CASSSQGAGDGYTF.

The J gene is TRBJ2-1, the V gene TRBV14; 11 bases are a match to TRBD2. Looked up from germline, CDR1 is SGHDN and CDR2 is FVKESK. The V gene end was trimmed by 4 bases and the J gene end by 9 bases; junction bases not matched to a gene: 11. The CDR3 has 16 amino acids. For the CDR3, the DNA is TGTGCCAGCAGCCCCGCTAGCGGGAGGACTACGGGTGAGCAGTTCTTC. It codes for CASSPASGRTTGEQFF.